The present entry profiles one T cell receptor (beta chain) with its context. Its antigen is currently unknown. The record originates from a study of identical twins. Study outcomes and limitations: The study based its conclusions on cross-sectional statistical analysis and did not follow the same donors.

A universal primer site was created by template switching, with the cDNA bearing unique molecular identifiers. Via MiXCR, TCRdb re-called the 5' RACE reads, giving one row per CDR3 protein. Here the sample spans a few hundred thousand distinct CDR3 sequences, over 12% being singletons. The germline CDR1 and CDR2 sequences are SQVTM and ANQGSEA. The V and J ends lost 4 bases and 0 bases respectively, with 12 bases between them. The CDR3 runs to 14 residues. The same data also contributed to another study, on yellow fever vaccine responses in identical twins.

V and J are TRBV29-1 and TRBJ1-1; D is undetermined. The sequenced sample was CD4+ T cells sorted from blood. The TCR originated in a woman aged 18-29 years in good health. The CDR3 reads CSVGQATMNTEAFF. The CDR3 region has the DNA TGCAGCGTTGGGCAGGCCACAATGAACACTGAAGCTTTCTTT.